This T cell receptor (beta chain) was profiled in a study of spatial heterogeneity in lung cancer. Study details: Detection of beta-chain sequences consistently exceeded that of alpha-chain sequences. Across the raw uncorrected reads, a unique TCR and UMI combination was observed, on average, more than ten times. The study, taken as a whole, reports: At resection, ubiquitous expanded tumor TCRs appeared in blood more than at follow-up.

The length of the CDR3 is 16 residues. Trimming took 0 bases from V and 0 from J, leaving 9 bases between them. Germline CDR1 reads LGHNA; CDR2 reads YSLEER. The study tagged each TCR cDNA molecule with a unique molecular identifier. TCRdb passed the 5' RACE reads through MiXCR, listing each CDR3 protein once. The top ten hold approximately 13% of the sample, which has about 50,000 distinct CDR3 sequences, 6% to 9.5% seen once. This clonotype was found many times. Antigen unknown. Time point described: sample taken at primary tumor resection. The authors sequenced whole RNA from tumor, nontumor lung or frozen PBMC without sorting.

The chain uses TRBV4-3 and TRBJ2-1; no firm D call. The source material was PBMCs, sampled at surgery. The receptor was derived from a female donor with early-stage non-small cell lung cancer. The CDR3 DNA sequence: TGCGCCAGCAGCCAAGATTTTACGAGCTCCTACAATGAGCAGTTCTTC. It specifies CASSQDFTSSYNEQFF.